What follows are 27 T cell receptor beta chains derived from one specimen sequenced in a study of metastatic and nonmetastatic thyroid tumors. TCRdb called clones again from the PCR reads with MiXCR. In the table there are about 23,000 clones, around 21% of which are singletons. Thyroid surgery was preceded by no treatment in any patient. Sequenced: blood. These TCRs come from a female donor with papillary thyroid cancer or a benign thyroid nodule (not recorded which). Some clones in this sample may be carry-over from other donors' samples.

A few counts support this clone. A single base separates this from a much larger clone, so it may be a read error. The chain uses TRBV20-1 and TRBJ2-5; 10 nucleotides match TRBD1. CDR3 length equals 14 residues. CDR1 and CDR2 (germline): DFQATT, SNEGSKA (reference sequence). CDR3 in amino acids: CSARTGTGEETQHF. CDR3 nucleotides: TGCAGTGCTCGGACCGGGACAGGGGAAGAGACCCAGCACTTC.

This clone was seen many times. The V call is TRBV30, the J call TRBJ2-1; D is ambiguous. Germline assignment: CDR1 GTSNPN and CDR2 SVGIG (reference sequence). The CDR3 is made up of 13 amino acids. Trimming removed 4 bases at V and 0 bases at J, with 7 bases between. The CDR3 here is CAWTRASYNEQFF. The CDR3 nucleotides are TGTGCCTGGACTAGGGCCTCCTACAATGAGCAGTTCTTC. Supplemented by reference TRBV30 and TRBJ2-1, the full variable domain reads SQTIHQWPATLVQPVGSPLSLECTVEGTSNPNLYWYRQAAGRGLQLLFYSVGIGQISSEVPQNLSASRPQDRQFILSSKKLLLSDSGFYLCAWTRASYNEQFFGPGTRLTVL.

This clone was seen only a few times. The junction differs from germline at one of its ends, possibly a read error. The genes are TRBV28 and TRBJ2-7, with D tentatively TRBD2 (6 bases). Germline loops: CDR1 MDHEN, CDR2 SYDVKM. The CDR3 spans 13 residues. CDR3 residues: CASILPDYVEQYF. As DNA, the CDR3 is TGTGCCAGCATTTTACCGGACTACGTAGAGCAGTACTTC.

The V and J genes are TRBV11-2 and TRBJ2-3; 11 bases map to TRBD2. With 2 bases clipped from V and 4 bases from J, the junction kept 8 bases outside the gene matches. The germline CDR1 and CDR2 sequences are SGHAT and FQNNGV. This CDR3 is 17 amino acids long. The chain's CDR3 is CASSLYLLAGGADTQYF. In nucleotides, the CDR3 is TGTGCCAGCAGCTTATACCTGCTAGCGGGAGGTGCAGATACGCAGTATTTT.

In its sample, this clone was seen many times. The chain carries TRBV5-5 and TRBJ2-7, with D perhaps matching TRBD1 (5 bases). Germline CDR1 SGHKS, CDR2 YYEKEE (reference sequence). Trimming left V 4 bases short and J 3 bases short, with 8 bases between. This CDR3 has 12 amino acids. This CDR3 is CASSLTDYEQYF. CDR3 nucleotides: TGTGCCAGCAGCCTGACAGACTACGAGCAGTACTTC.

This clone was seen many times. This chain connects TRBV7-9 to TRBJ2-1; D unresolved. V lost 6 bases and J 0 bases, leaving 12 bases between the germline ends. CDR1 SEHNR and CDR2 FQNEAQ come from the germline V gene (reference sequence). This CDR3 is 15 amino acids long. CDR3: CASSSAVSSYNEQFF. CDR3 in DNA: TGTGCCAGCAGTTCAGCCGTGAGCTCCTACAATGAGCAGTTCTTC.

This clone was detected many times. A much larger clone differs from this one at a single base, so this may be a read error. This rearrangement joins TRBV25-1 to TRBJ1-1; 7 bases line up with TRBD1. Germline V gene sequence: CDR1 MGHDK, CDR2 SYGVNS. The CDR3 is 13 amino acids. The CDR3 nucleotides read TGTGCCTGCAGTTTGACAGGGCCAACTGAAGCTTTCTTT. It encodes CACSLTGPTEAFF.

This sequence joins TRBV10-3 and TRBJ2-7, with 11 bases matching TRBD2. The CDR3 is 14 amino acids. The junction had 8 bases not matched to a gene; V was cut back by 10 bases and J by 3 bases. Germline V gene sequence: CDR1 ENHRY, CDR2 SYGVKD. The CDR3 sequence is CARPGLAAIYEQYV. CDR3 DNA: TGTGCCAGACCGGGACTAGCGGCAATCTACGAGCAGTACGTC.

This clone has ten or more counts. The gene calls are TRBV20-1 and TRBJ2-1; 7 nucleotides align to TRBD2. The CDR3 contains 15 residues. J lost 4 bases, V lost 3 bases, and 9 bases had no gene match. In germline, CDR1 is DFQATT, CDR2 SNEGSKA (reference sequence). The CDR3: CSASEGSSGYNEQFF. CDR3 nucleotides: TGCAGTGCTAGTGAGGGCTCTAGCGGTTACAATGAGCAGTTCTTC.

This clone was seen repeatedly, ten times or more. This chain joins TRBV4-2 and TRBJ1-1; D remains unclear. Germline assignment: CDR1 LGHNA and CDR2 YNFKEQ. The CDR3 consists of 14 residues. V was cut by 2 bases and J by 2 bases, with 9 bases left in between. The CDR3 region is CASSQRAENTEAFF. CDR3 DNA: TGTGCCAGCAGCCAAAGAGCAGAAAACACTGAAGCTTTCTTT.

About this clone itself: The CDR3 does not end in the conserved phenylalanine or tryptophan, so this is likely a read error. Because the CDR3's place on the DNA is in doubt, the DNA is left out and the CDR3 is given as listed by TCRdb. The rearrangement uses TRBV9 and TRBJ1-5; no check of the table's D call, TRBD1, against the DNA was made. Germline V gene data show CDR1 as SGDLS and CDR2 as YYNGEE. Both ends counted, the CDR3 spans 8 residues. The CDR3 loop reads CASSDPGT.

Comments on this clone: A much larger clone differs from this one at a single base, so this may be a read error. The genes are TRBV9 and TRBJ2-7; D is uncertain. CDR1 and CDR2 (germline): SGDLS, YYNGEE. This CDR3 has 13 residues. Between the trimmed V and J ends, which lost 1 base and 6 bases, there was a span of 11 bases. In DNA, the CDR3 is TGTGCCAGCAGCGTATGTTCCAGGTCCGAGCAGTACTTC. This codes for CASSVCSRSEQYF.

This clone was observed at least ten times. The rearrangement links TRBV3-1 to TRBJ1-2, with D unresolved. Trimming cost V 3 bases and J 4 bases, with 9 bases left between them. This CDR3 has 13 residues. In germline, CDR1 is LGHDT, CDR2 YNNKEL (reference sequence). CDR3 coding DNA: TGTGCCAGCAGCCAGGAGGGAGCCTATGGCTACACCTTC. Its translation: CASSQEGAYGYTF.

This chain connects TRBV7-9 to TRBJ2-1; the D is unclear. The CDR3 sequence is 13 residues long. Per the germline V gene, CDR1 is SEHNR and CDR2 is FQNEAQ (reference sequence). Trimming cost V 5 bases and J 3 bases, with 8 bases left between them. The CDR3 DNA follows: TGTGCCAGCAGCCCGCCGCTCTACAATGAGCAGTTCTTC. Translated: CASSPPLYNEQFF.

A note on this clone: A junction boundary mismatches the germline segment, possibly from a read error. V and J are TRBV2 and TRBJ2-7; 10 nucleotides agree with TRBD1. CDR1 and CDR2 from the germline V gene are SNHLY and FYNNEI. The CDR3 loop spans 12 amino acids. This CDR3 reads CAGRDRGYEQYF. DNA of the CDR3: TGTGCCGGCAGGGACAGGGGCTACGAGCAGTACTTC. Looking up the rest from reference TRBV2 and TRBJ2-7 gives the full variable domain: EPEVTQTPSHQVTQMGQEVILRCVPISNHLYFYWYRQILGQKVEFLVSFYNNEISEKSEIFDDQFSVERPDGSNFTLKIRSTKLEDSAMYFCAGRDRGYEQYFGPGTRLTVT.

On this clone: Being one base from a much bigger clone, this may be a read error. This chain joins TRBV28 and TRBJ1-5; D not certain. Germline V gene data show CDR1 as MDHEN and CDR2 as SYDVKM. The CDR3 extends over 12 amino acids. This chain's CDR3 is CASRTPVQPQHF. The CDR3 coding sequence is TGCGCCAGCCGCACCCCGGTGCAGCCCCAGCATTTT.

This clone is labeled as medium-sized. The V call is TRBV6-1, the J call TRBJ1-6; D gene unclear. The V gene's germline CDR1 is MNHNS and CDR2 SASEGT. V was pared by 7 bases and J by 0 bases, with 7 bases between. The CDR3 runs to 14 residues. The CDR3 region has the DNA TGTGCCAGCAACCCGATCTCCTATAATTCACCCCTCCACTTT. Encoded protein: CASNPISYNSPLHF.

This clone has a count of ten or more. V gene TRBV20-1 combines with J gene TRBJ2-1; 11 nucleotides match TRBD1. The CDR3 loop spans 13 amino acids. Germline V lookup: CDR1 DFQATT, CDR2 SNEGSKA (reference sequence). J gave up 9 bases and V 5 bases, and 6 bases lay outside the gene matches. CDR3 in amino acids: CSAHRDRGSEQFF. The CDR3 bases are TGCAGTGCTCACCGGGACAGGGGGAGTGAGCAGTTCTTC.

This clone is a singleton in its sample. V usage is TRBV11-1 and J usage is TRBJ2-1, with D tentatively TRBD2 (5 bases). The V and J ends lost 5 bases and 4 bases respectively, with 18 bases between them. The germline gives CDR1 SGHAT, CDR2 FQDESV (reference sequence). This CDR3 has 16 residues. Written as DNA, the CDR3 is TGTGCCAGCAGCCCGGGTGGGAGAACGGGGTACAATGAGCAGTTCTTC. It yields the protein CASSPGGRTGYNEQFF.

This clone was seen at least ten times. The V gene is TRBV28, the J gene TRBJ2-7, with a tentative D call TRBD2 (6 bases). The CDR3 loop spans 14 amino acids. Trimming stripped 5 bases from V and 6 bases from J, with 17 bases between. The germline V gene encodes CDR1 MDHEN and CDR2 SYDVKM. DNA of the CDR3: TGTGCCAGCAGTGAAAACAAATGGGACTTCGAGCAGTACTTC. Encoded protein: CASSENKWDFEQYF.

The genes are TRBV4-3 and TRBJ2-7, with D maybe TRBD1 (5 bases). In germline, CDR1 is LGHNA, CDR2 YSLEER. The CDR3 has 16 residues. Trimming cost V 1 base and J 3 bases, with 16 bases left between them. Here the CDR3 reads CASSQGTGDLLYEQYF. The CDR3 nucleotides are TGCGCCAGCAGCCAAGGAACAGGTGATTTACTCTACGAGCAGTACTTC.

This clone was counted at least ten times. Since a much larger clone is just one base distant, this may be a read error. The V call is TRBV6-1, the J call TRBJ2-1; D gene ambiguous. The CDR3 spans 13 residues. V lost 7 bases to trimming and J lost 2 bases, with 9 bases between them. The V gene's germline CDR1 is MNHNS and CDR2 SASEGT. DNA of the CDR3: TGTGCCAGCATCCGAGAGCCCTACAATGAGCAGTTCTTC. This encodes CASIREPYNEQFF.

In this sample, this clone turned up a few times. V and J are TRBV27 and TRBJ1-1; tentatively, D is TRBD1 (5 bases). Between the trimmed V and J ends, which lost 7 bases and 4 bases, there was a span of 13 bases. The germline CDR1 and CDR2 sequences are MNHEY and SMNVEV (reference sequence). The CDR3 runs 13 residues. The CDR3 bases are TGTGCCAGCACTGGGGCGGGGGGCACTGAAGCTTTCTTT. This encodes CASTGAGGTEAFF.

V is TRBV28 and J is TRBJ1-1; D remains unclear. The CDR3 runs 14 residues. The germline V gene has CDR1 MDHEN and CDR2 SYDVKM. V lost 5 bases, J lost 1 base, and 11 bases lay in between. The CDR3: CASSTALPNTEAFF. In DNA form, the CDR3 reads TGTGCCAGCAGTACAGCGTTACCGAACACTGAAGCTTTCTTT. Complete variable domain (other parts from reference TRBV28 and TRBJ1-1): DVKVTQSSRYLVKRTGEKVFLECVQDMDHENMFWYRQDPGLGLRLIYFSYDVKMKEKGDIPEGYSVSREKKERFSLILESASTNQTSMYLCASSTALPNTEAFFGQGTRLTVV.

This clone was counted ten times or more. The chain uses TRBV6-2 or TRBV6-3 and TRBJ2-7; 7 bases agree with TRBD2. Germline V lookup: CDR1 MNHEY, CDR2 SVGEGT. V dropped 2 bases and J dropped 4; count of bases not matched to a gene: 11. The CDR3 sequence is 16 residues long. CDR3: CASSYSKRDQPYEQYF. The CDR3 DNA is TGTGCCAGCAGTTACAGTAAGCGGGACCAACCGTACGAGCAGTACTTC.

The gene calls are TRBV12-3 or TRBV12-4 and TRBJ2-5, with D unresolved. There are 13 residues in the CDR3. Trimming removed 8 bases at V and 4 bases at J, with 14 bases between. For the CDR3, the DNA is TGTGCCAGCGGGATTGAGTACAGAGAGACCCAGTACTTC. It codes for CASGIEYRETQYF.

This clone was detected ten times or more. This chain connects TRBV20-1 to TRBJ1-1; 9 nucleotides line up with TRBD1. Germline V CDR1 and CDR2: DFQATT, SNEGSKA (reference sequence). This CDR3 is 13 amino acids long. The chain's CDR3 is CRGTGGANTEAFF. CDR3 nucleotides: TGCAGGGGCACAGGGGGCGCGAACACTGAAGCTTTCTTT.